Here is one TCR beta chain with its context. It lacks a known antigen. Base-call qualities are not available, and no considerably larger clone is one nucleotide away. This entry comes from a study of blood T cell repertoires in COVID-19 (TCRdb year 2020). Study-wide context: Samples from collaborators originated in the United States, Italy and Spain and spanned both the acute and convalescent phases of COVID-19. The prospective study material was composed of cDNA or gDNA derived from T cells, B-cell-depleted T cells, or PBMCs. Samples were obtained from the ongoing ImmuneRACE study (first 160 participants) and from about 1,300 subjects provided by 6 global collaborators. A de-identified subject ID, COVID-19 status, age in years and sex were almost always included in the sample metadata. Subjects who had been exposed to COVID-19, were actively infected with it, or had recovered from it provided the deeply sampled blood TCRbeta repertoires that made up the dataset. Where HLA class I and class II types were available, the types were taken from metadata supplied by the sample provider, not from assay-based typing. The repertoires were released in a freely available public database intended as a resource for research on the immune response to SARS-CoV-2.

Collaborating institutions collected whole blood in K2EDTA tubes following their own protocols. For TCRbeta analysis, collaborators shipped samples as frozen whole blood, isolated PBMCs, or DNA extracted from either of those sample types. Beyond this particular receptor, the publication reports: The quantity of clinical and demographic metadata differed by source and by participant and was supplied without curation.

The immunoSEQ Assay, a bias-controlled multiplex PCR, was used to amplify TCRbeta CDR3 regions from genomic DNA. As for how the authors treated the data: The number of nucleated cells in each sample was estimated by amplification of reference gene primers within the assay. To quantify the absolute abundance of each unique TCRbeta CDR3 rearrangement, sequence reads were collapsed and filtered. For each sample, productive Simpson clonality was calculated as the square root of Simpson's diversity index over productive rearrangements. TCRdb mirrors the immuneACCESS table, restricted to in-frame sequences. Some clones are absent from its copies; in checked studies, under half trace to an unresolved V gene, and the reason for the others is unknown. V and J calls and clone size come straight from that table; D and trimming were deduced from the DNA. The sample table shows about 120,000 clones, and 90% are seen once. The ten largest clones represent over 3.5% of the sample.

V loses 5 bases of germline sequence and J loses 4 bases, and the interval between the two ends is 8 bases. The CDR3 goes from the cysteine to the phenylalanine over 13 residues. The CDR3 DNA has 39 bases and is translated from base 1. This chain is built from TRBV12-3 or TRBV12-4 and TRBJ2-2; the D gene is possibly TRBD2, with 5 bases matching. Specimen: peripheral blood. This receptor was obtained from a man between 50 and 59 years old with active COVID-19. The DNA sequence follows: TGTGCCAGCAGTGTGGACTTCACCGGGGAGCTGTTTTTT. This sequence encodes CASSVDFTGELFF.